Below, 22 T cell receptor beta chains from the same sample are listed, as sequenced in a study of cytomegalovirus exposure and HLA in healthy donors. The PCR ran on 60 Vbeta and 13 Jbeta primers. Repertoires were generated with immunoSEQ multiplex PCR, while TCRdb's copy carries only in-frame clones and drops some. The data show roughly 90,000 clones, with 80% seen just once and 2% to 2.5% held by the top ten. The sequenced sample consisted of PBMCs. Receptor source: a young man in good health and CMV-seronegative.

The chain employs TRBV27 and TRBJ2-3, with TRBD2 as a possible D gene (5 bases). The length of the CDR3 is 13 residues. Per the germline V gene, CDR1 is MNHEY and CDR2 is SMNVEV (reference sequence). The V end lost 5 bases, the J end lost 8 bases, and 14 bases lay between the germline ends. The CDR3 loop reads CASSRGRAGTQYF. CDR3 nucleotides: TGTGCCAGCAGTAGAGGGAGAGCAGGTACGCAGTATTTT.

V is TRBV5-1 and J is TRBJ2-7; the match to TRBD2 covers 14 bases. V was clipped by 4 bases and J by 0 bases; unmatched bases: 6. Germline V gene lookup returns CDR1 SGHRS and CDR2 YFSETQ. The CDR3 sequence is 17 residues long. For the CDR3, the DNA is TGCGCCAGCAGCCTCTGGACTAGCGGGGGGTCCTCCTACGAGCAGTACTTC. Encoded protein: CASSLWTSGGSSYEQYF. Full variable domain (rest looked up from reference TRBV5-1 and TRBJ2-7): KAGVTQTPRYLIKTRGQQVTLSCSPISGHRSVSWYQQTPGQGLQFLFEYFSETQRNKGNFPGRFSGRQFSNSRSEMNVSTLELGDSALYLCASSLWTSGGSSYEQYFGPGTRLTVT.

The rearrangement links TRBV5-4 to TRBJ2-1; 9 positions agree with TRBD2. The CDR3 runs to 18 residues. Trimming removed 4 bases from V and 6 bases from J; junction bases left unmatched: 17. Germline CDR1 reads SGHNT; CDR2 reads YYREEE (reference sequence). The CDR3 DNA is TGTGCCAGCAGCCGTGGGGGTAGCGGGGGATTTATTCGCAATGAGCAGTTCTTC. Its translation is CASSRGGSGGFIRNEQFF. The variable domain in full, with the rest retrieved from reference TRBV5-4 and TRBJ2-1, is ETGVTQSPTHLIKTRGQQVTLRCSSQSGHNTVSWYQQALGQGPQFIFQYYREEENGRGNFPPRFSGLQFPNYSSELNVNALELDDSALYLCASSRGGSGGFIRNEQFFGPGTRLTVL.

The CDR3, as DNA: TGTGCCAGCAGGGGGGTGAGCGGGGGTAAAACCTACGAGCAGTACTTC. Protein sequence: CASRGVSGGKTYEQYF. The chain couples TRBV2 to TRBJ2-7, with TRBD2 matching over 8 bases. Germline lookup yields CDR1 SNHLY and CDR2 FYNNEI. After removal of 6 bases from V and 2 bases from J, the junction contained 12 bases not matched to a gene. The CDR3 consists of 16 residues. Combining the CDR3 with reference TRBV2 and TRBJ2-7 gives the whole variable domain EPEVTQTPSHQVTQMGQEVILRCVPISNHLYFYWYRQILGQKVEFLVSFYNNEISEKSEIFDDQFSVERPDGSNFTLKIRSTKLEDSAMYFCASRGVSGGKTYEQYFGPGTRLTVT.

The CDR3 spells CASSSGRGGVWTEAFF. The DNA of the CDR3 is TGTGCCAGCAGCTCGGGGCGGGGGGGCGTATGGACTGAAGCTTTCTTT. The chain couples TRBV5-6 to TRBJ1-1; D possibly corresponds to TRBD1 (6 bases). This CDR3 comprises 16 residues. The V gene's germline CDR1 is SGHDT and CDR2 YYEEEE. V dropped 3 bases and J dropped 5 bases, with 20 bases sitting between them.

This sequence joins TRBV5-6 and TRBJ2-1, with D uncertain. CDR1 SGHDT and CDR2 YYEEEE come from the germline V gene. V was shortened by 1 base and J by 9 bases, with 8 bases between the two germline ends. This CDR3 comprises 12 residues. The CDR3, as DNA: TGTGCCAGCAGCTTGTGGCTTCTTGAGCAGTTCTTC. Protein sequence: CASSLWLLEQFF.

The chain employs TRBV25-1 and TRBJ2-3, with TRBD2 matching 9 bases. The J segment lost 4 bases and the V segment lost 1 base, leaving 6 bases of the junction unmatched. In germline, CDR1 is MGHDK, CDR2 SYGVNS. CDR3 length equals 16 residues. The CDR3 spells CASSESVAGVADTQYF. The CDR3, as DNA: TGTGCCAGCAGTGAATCGGTAGCGGGGGTGGCAGATACGCAGTATTTT.

This chain links TRBV5-1 with TRBJ2-3; TRBD2 is a possible D gene (6 bases). The CDR3 is made up of 15 amino acids. Germline V gene data show CDR1 as SGHRS and CDR2 as YFSETQ. V gave up 4 bases and J gave up 3 bases, with 15 bases separating them. CDR3 in DNA: TGCGCCAGCAGCGGGGGGTACAGGCCTACAGATACGCAGTATTTT. The encoded protein is CASSGGYRPTDTQYF.

This rearrangement joins TRBV5-6 to TRBJ1-5; TRBD1 is a possible D gene (5 bases). The V and J ends lost 0 bases and 0 bases respectively, with 10 bases between them. Germline assignment: CDR1 SGHDT and CDR2 YYEEEE. The CDR3 is made up of 16 amino acids. This CDR3 is CASSLGQLYSNQPQHF. The CDR3 DNA follows: TGTGCCAGCAGCTTGGGACAGCTCTATAGCAATCAGCCCCAGCATTTT.

The genes are TRBV19 and TRBJ1-2, with TRBD1 matching over 8 bases. CDR3 size: 16 residues. With V trimmed by 3 bases and J by 4 bases, 10 bases remained unmatched. Germline loops: CDR1 LNHDA, CDR2 SQIVND (reference sequence). The CDR3: CASSISGAGGGYGYTF. CDR3 sequence (DNA): TGTGCCAGTAGTATTTCGGGGGCAGGGGGCGGCTATGGCTACACCTTC.

The V gene is TRBV7-6, the J gene TRBJ1-4; weak D call: TRBD1 (6 bases). Germline values: CDR1 SGHVS, CDR2 FNYEAQ. V was trimmed by 2 bases and J by 2 bases, leaving 12 bases between them. CDR3 size: 16 residues. CDR3 DNA: TGTGCCAGCAGCTTAAGGGGGGGGGTGACTAATGAAAAACTGTTTTTT. Translating gives CASSLRGGVTNEKLFF.

This chain connects TRBV4-1 to TRBJ2-7, with 7 bases that match TRBD1. The CDR3 is 14 amino acids. Germline CDR1 MGHRA, CDR2 YSYEKL. The V segment lost 3 bases and the J segment 2 bases; nucleotides outside the gene matches: 4. The CDR3 sequence: CASSHDTGAYEQYF. CDR3 in DNA: TGCGCCAGCAGCCATGATACAGGGGCCTACGAGCAGTACTTC.

J is TRBJ2-5 and V is TRBV30, with D perhaps TRBD1 (6 bases). Trimming pared 1 base from V and 3 bases from J, leaving 9 bases between. CDR3 length: 13 amino acids. Germline V CDR1 and CDR2: GTSNPN, SVGIG (reference sequence). The CDR3 nucleotides read TGTGCCTGGAGTGGTCCAGGGGAAGAGACCCAGTACTTC. It codes for CAWSGPGEETQYF. Together with reference TRBV30 and TRBJ2-5, the CDR3 gives the full variable domain: SQTIHQWPATLVQPVGSPLSLECTVEGTSNPNLYWYRQAAGRGLQLLFYSVGIGQISSEVPQNLSASRPQDRQFILSSKKLLLSDSGFYLCAWSGPGEETQYFGPGTRLLVL.

The CDR3 loop is CASRSGTGSILPYEQYF. In DNA form, the CDR3 reads TGCGCCAGCAGGTCCGGGACAGGGTCCATCCTGCCGTACGAGCAGTACTTC. The J gene is TRBJ2-7, the V gene TRBV5-1, with TRBD1 matching over 9 bases. Germline CDR1 is SGHRS and CDR2 is YFSETQ. The CDR3 is 17 amino acids. V dropped 5 bases and J dropped 4; count of bases not matched to a gene: 16.

Note on this clone: The junction and the germline gene differ at one end; a read error may be behind it. V usage is TRBV7-9 and J usage is TRBJ2-7; 8 bases match TRBD2. Germline V lookup: CDR1 SEHNR, CDR2 FQNEAQ (reference sequence). The CDR3 is 14 residues long. Written as DNA, the CDR3 is TGTTCCAGCAGCTTCGGGGGGGGGTCCTACGAGCAGTACTTC. This gives the protein CSSSFGGGSYEQYF.

This clone was seen just once. This chain connects TRBV12-5 to TRBJ2-5; TRBD2 matches at 15 bases. V dropped 8 bases and J dropped 3; count of bases not matched to a gene: 16. CDR3 size: 19 residues. Germline V gene sequence: CDR1 LGHNT, CDR2 FRNRAP. CDR3 bases: TGTGCTAGTCGAACTAAGGGACTAGCGGGGGGTGTTAGAGAAGAGACCCAGTACTTC. As protein: CASRTKGLAGGVREETQYF.

The chain couples TRBV5-1 to TRBJ2-1; 11 positions agree with TRBD2. After removal of 7 bases from V and 2 bases from J, the junction contained 5 bases not matched to a gene. Germline lookup yields CDR1 SGHRS and CDR2 YFSETQ. This CDR3 region has 15 residues. The CDR3 nucleotides read TGCGCCAGCGGTAGCGGGGGGGATCCCTACAATGAGCAGTTCTTC. This encodes CASGSGGDPYNEQFF.

The chain employs TRBV30 and TRBJ2-1, with 9 bases identical to TRBD2. The CDR3 has 13 amino acids. Per germline, CDR1 GTSNPN and CDR2 SVGIG (reference sequence). V shed 4 bases and J 4 bases; nucleotides not matched to a gene: 2. This CDR3 reads CAWTSGEYNEQFF. CDR3 bases: TGTGCCTGGACTAGCGGGGAGTACAATGAGCAGTTCTTC.

The chain links TRBV29-1 to TRBJ1-2, with a weak D call TRBD1 (5 bases). The germline CDR1 and CDR2 sequences are SQVTM and ANQGSEA. The CDR3 sequence is 15 residues long. The ends were cut back, 6 bases at V and 0 bases at J, with 17 bases in the middle. DNA for the CDR3: TGCAGCGTCTTGCCTCAGGACACCACTAACTATGGCTACACCTTC. Protein sequence: CSVLPQDTTNYGYTF.

The chain joins TRBV5-4 to TRBJ1-1; weak D call: TRBD1 (5 bases). V dropped 3 bases and J dropped 0 bases, with 12 bases sitting between them. This CDR3 has 15 residues. In germline, CDR1 is SGHNT, CDR2 YYREEE (reference sequence). The CDR3 sequence is CASSSPQGLNTEAFF. DNA of the CDR3: TGTGCCAGCAGCTCCCCGCAGGGTCTGAACACTGAAGCTTTCTTT.

This chain links TRBV6-1 with TRBJ1-1; 7 bases are a match to TRBD1. J was trimmed by 5 bases and V by 3 bases; bases with no gene match: 9. This CDR3 is 15 amino acids long. In germline, CDR1 is MNHNS, CDR2 SASEGT. Written as DNA, the CDR3 is TGTGCCAGCAGTGAGCGACAGGGTCGAAATACTGAAGCTTTCTTT. It encodes CASSERQGRNTEAFF.

The rearrangement joins TRBV9 to TRBJ1-1, with 10 bases lining up with TRBD1. The CDR3 has 15 residues. V lost 0 bases and J lost 6; bases outside the gene matches: 5. CDR1 and CDR2 (germline): SGDLS, YYNGEE. CDR3 loop: CASSVVGTGESEAFF. The CDR3 DNA sequence: TGTGCCAGCAGCGTAGTGGGGACAGGGGAGTCTGAAGCTTTCTTT.